This T cell receptor (beta chain) was recovered during a study of blood T cell repertoires in COVID-19. For the study at large: Collection of acute and convalescent COVID-19 samples took place in the United States, Italy and Spain.

CDR3 length: 15 residues. V was trimmed by 1 base and J by 8 bases, leaving 17 bases between them. Germline assignment: CDR1 LNHDA and CDR2 SQIVND (reference sequence). Assay: immunoSEQ multiplex PCR; the TCRdb copy retains only in-frame clones and omits some. This sample has 250,000 or so clones, with about 87% found just once. In assigning cohorts, the study relied on participant-reported clinical history. The rearrangement links TRBV19 to TRBJ1-1; D perhaps matches TRBD1 (6 bases). The source is a woman aged 40 to 50 with acute COVID-19. The sequenced material came from PBMCs or T cells enriched from blood (not recorded which). CDR3 sequence: CASSIGAGAPREAFF. The DNA for the CDR3 is TGTGCCAGTAGTATAGGGGCAGGGGCTCCGCGGGAAGCTTTCTTT. The full variable domain, with the rest looked up from reference TRBV19 and TRBJ1-1, is DGGITQSPKYLFRKEGQNVTLSCEQNLNHDAMYWYRQDPGQGLRLIYYSQIVNDFQKGDIAEGYSVSREKKESFPLTVTSAQKNPTAFYLCASSIGAGAPREAFFGQGTRLTVV.